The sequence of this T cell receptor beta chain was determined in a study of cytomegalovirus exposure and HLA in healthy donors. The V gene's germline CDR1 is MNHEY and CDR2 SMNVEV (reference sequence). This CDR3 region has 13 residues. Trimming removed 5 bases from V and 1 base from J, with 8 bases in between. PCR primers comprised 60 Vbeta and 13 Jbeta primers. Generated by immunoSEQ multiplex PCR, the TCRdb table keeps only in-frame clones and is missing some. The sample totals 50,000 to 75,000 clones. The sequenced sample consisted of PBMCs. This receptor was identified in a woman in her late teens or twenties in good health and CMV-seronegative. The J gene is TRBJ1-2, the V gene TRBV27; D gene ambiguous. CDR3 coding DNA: TGTGCCAGCAGTATGAAGAGTAACTATGGCTACACCTTC. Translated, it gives CASSMKSNYGYTF.